These 28 T cell receptor beta chains came from one sample sequenced in a study of response to subunit inactivated influenza vaccine. TCRdb fed the RT-PCR reads into MiXCR, producing one record per CDR3 protein. This table holds some 800,000 distinct CDR3 sequences, 21% found once. This specimen consisted of PBMCs from blood, obtained roughly 5 days after vaccination. Source of these receptors: a man over 45 who received an inactivated influenza vaccine.

The chain carries TRBV29-1 and TRBJ2-5; 9 nucleotides align to TRBD1. The CDR3 extends over 15 amino acids. Unmatched junction bases numbered 8, after V lost 2 bases and J lost 4 bases. Germline V gives CDR1 SQVTM, CDR2 ANQGSEA. CDR3 sequence: CSVEPRPDRGETQYF. CDR3 DNA sequence: TGCAGCGTTGAACCAAGGCCGGACAGGGGAGAGACCCAGTACTTC.

The CDR3: CASSADRGGPNTGELFF. CDR3 coding DNA: TGCGCCAGCAGTGCGGACAGGGGAGGCCCCAACACCGGGGAGCTGTTTTTT. V is TRBV10-1 and J is TRBJ2-2; 9 bases line up with TRBD1. V lost 4 bases and J lost 2; bases outside the gene matches: 8. Germline V gene data show CDR1 as WNHNN and CDR2 as SYGVQD (reference sequence). The CDR3 sequence is 17 residues long.

The J gene is TRBJ1-1, the V gene TRBV20-1; D remains unclear. The CDR3 has 13 amino acids. V lost 4 bases to trimming and J lost 6 bases, with 15 bases between them. The germline V gene encodes CDR1 DFQATT and CDR2 SNEGSKA (reference sequence). CDR3 amino acids: CSATQVGLAEAFF. CDR3 nucleotide sequence: TGCAGTGCTACCCAGGTTGGGCTCGCTGAAGCTTTCTTT.

This clonotype appeared a few times. J is TRBJ2-6 and V is TRBV4-1; D is undetermined. The CDR3 is 17 amino acids. Deletions cut 2 bases from V and 0 bases from J, with 11 bases between. Germline CDR1 MGHRA, CDR2 YSYEKL. CDR3 residues: CASSQIRDNSGANVLTF. CDR3 bases: TGCGCCAGCAGCCAAATAAGAGATAACTCTGGGGCCAACGTCCTGACTTTC.

This clonotype has only a few counts. This chain connects TRBV12-3 or TRBV12-4 to TRBJ1-2, with D unresolved. This CDR3 comprises 15 residues. V shed 6 bases and J shed 5 bases, with 19 bases lying between them. The CDR3 loop reads CASSLFMGSTYGYTF. The DNA of the CDR3 is TGTGCCAGCAGCCTTTTTATGGGATCTACTTATGGCTACACCTTC.

The rearrangement joins TRBV20-1 to TRBJ2-1; 7 nucleotides agree with TRBD2. Germline assignment: CDR1 DFQATT and CDR2 SNEGSKA (reference sequence). The CDR3 consists of 15 residues. V was pared by 3 bases and J by 3 bases, with 8 bases of the junction left unmatched. The CDR3: CSASLGGGGYNEQFF. In DNA form, the CDR3 reads TGCAGTGCTAGCTTAGGTGGGGGGGGCTACAATGAGCAGTTCTTC.

The CDR3 bases are TGTGCCAGCCGTTCCCCAGGACGGGTGACCTACGAGCAGTACTTC. Translating gives CASRSPGRVTYEQYF. This chain uses TRBV6-5 with TRBJ2-7; D unresolved. From germline, CDR1 is MNHEY and CDR2 SVGAGI. The V end was cut by 8 bases, the J end by 2 bases, with 19 bases between. The CDR3 is made up of 15 amino acids.

The sample holds many counts of this clonotype. In DNA form, the CDR3 reads TGCGCCAGCAGCCAAGAAGGTTTTACCTACGAGCAGTACTTC. This codes for CASSQEGFTYEQYF. V is TRBV4-3 and J is TRBJ2-7; D is undetermined. V lost 0 bases and J 2 bases, leaving 8 bases between the germline ends. The CDR3 runs to 14 residues. The germline gives CDR1 LGHNA, CDR2 YSLEER.

The chain carries TRBV18 and TRBJ2-5; D could derive from TRBD1 or TRBD2 (6 bases each). This CDR3 has 15 residues. Trimming took 6 bases from V and 5 from J, leaving 19 bases between them. The germline V gene encodes CDR1 KGHSH and CDR2 LQKENI. CDR3 in DNA: TGTGCCAGCTCCCCCCAGGAGGGGGGAAGGGAGACCCAGTACTTC. It codes for CASSPQEGGRETQYF.

The CDR3 here is CSATPRYEQYF. The CDR3 coding sequence is TGCAGTGCTACGCCCAGGTACGAGCAGTACTTC. V gene TRBV20-1 combines with J gene TRBJ2-7; the D is unclear. The CDR3 loop spans 11 amino acids. Trimming took off 4 bases at V and 4 bases at J, with 8 bases between the two ends. Germline assignment: CDR1 DFQATT and CDR2 SNEGSKA (reference sequence).

This clonotype occurred a few times. The chain is built from TRBV9 and TRBJ2-1, with TRBD1 as a possible D gene (6 bases). Per germline, CDR1 SGDLS and CDR2 YYNGEE. Trimming stripped 4 bases from V and 8 bases from J, with 22 bases between. The CDR3 has 16 amino acids. The DNA for the CDR3 is TGTGCCAGCAGCCTTCTCGCAGGCAGGGGAGCTTATGAGCAGTTCTTC. Translation gives CASSLLAGRGAYEQFF.

This clonotype has a handful of counts. V usage is TRBV12-3 or TRBV12-4 and J usage is TRBJ2-7, with TRBD1 as a possible D gene (6 bases). V was pared by 7 bases and J by 0 bases, with 10 bases between. This CDR3 region has 13 residues. The CDR3 region has the DNA TGTGCCAGCAACCCAGGGGCCTCCTACGAGCAGTACTTC. This codes for CASNPGASYEQYF.

J is TRBJ1-1 and V is TRBV15; D gene uncertain. The CDR3 is made up of 13 amino acids. The V gene lost 0 bases and the J gene lost 7 bases, with 9 bases spanning the gap. CDR1 is LNHNV, CDR2 YYDKDF, per germline (reference sequence). CDR3 DNA: TGTGCCACCAGCAGAGATCGAGGCAGTGAAGCTTTCTTT. As protein: CATSRDRGSEAFF.

The rearrangement links TRBV7-9 to TRBJ1-4; D not certain. CDR1 is SEHNR, CDR2 FQNEAQ, per germline (reference sequence). V lost 5 bases and J lost 0, with 7 bases in between. The CDR3 runs to 14 residues. This CDR3 is CASSVDPTNEKLFF. Here the CDR3 DNA reads TGTGCCAGCAGCGTCGATCCAACTAATGAAAAACTGTTTTTT.

This clonotype was counted at least ten times. This sequence joins TRBV29-1 and TRBJ1-4, with D unclear. The CDR3 loop spans 13 amino acids. CDR1 is SQVTM and CDR2 is ANQGSEA in the germline V gene. Trimming took 7 bases from V and 2 from J, leaving 11 bases between them. The CDR3 region has the DNA TGCAGCGCGTCTCCGGGGACTAATGAAAAACTGTTTTTT. Amino acids: CSASPGTNEKLFF.

The CDR3 coding sequence is TGTGCCAGCAGTTTAATCCCCTCTGACAGGGGATGGCGGGAGCTGTTTTTT. Protein sequence: CASSLIPSDRGWRELFF. V usage is TRBV27 and J usage is TRBJ2-2, with 8 bases fitting TRBD1. Germline values: CDR1 MNHEY, CDR2 SMNVEV (reference sequence). The length of the CDR3 is 17 residues. The V and J ends lost 2 bases and 9 bases, in that order; junction bases with no gene match: 14.

This clonotype was counted once. The chain couples TRBV12-2 to TRBJ2-5; the D segment call TRBD2 is taken from the table without a DNA check. TRBV12-2 is deemed a pseudogene. The CDR3 length is 17 residues. CDR3 in DNA: TGTGCAAGTCGCTACCCCGGGGTAGCGGGGGCCGAAGAGACCCAGTACTTC. Amino acids: CASRYPGVAGAEETQYF.

This chain joins TRBV10-3 and TRBJ2-5, with no clear D. V was cut by 6 bases and J by 3 bases, with 5 bases left in between. CDR1 is ENHRY, CDR2 SYGVKD, per germline. CDR3 length: 11 amino acids. The DNA of the CDR3 is TGTGCCATCAGAGGAGAAGAGACCCAGTACTTC. Protein sequence: CAIRGEETQYF.

This clonotype was seen repeatedly, ten times or more. The V call is TRBV7-8, the J call TRBJ2-1; TRBD1 matches 7 bases. The CDR3 loop spans 15 amino acids. Trimming cost V 5 bases and J 0 bases; bases outside gene matches: 4. The V gene's germline CDR1 is SGHVS and CDR2 FQNEAQ. CDR3 DNA sequence: TGTGCCAGCAGCCCAAGGGGGCGCTCCTACAATGAGCAGTTCTTC. Its translation is CASSPRGRSYNEQFF.

This clonotype was counted a few times. The chain joins TRBV7-6 to TRBJ2-1; D uncertain. The CDR3 totals 13 residues. The V end lost 6 bases, the J end lost 6 bases, and 12 bases lay between the germline ends. Germline V gene sequence: CDR1 SGHVS, CDR2 FNYEAQ. The CDR3 region has the DNA TGTGCCAGCAGTTCTGTAGGCCTCAATGAGCAGTTCTTC. This gives the protein CASSSVGLNEQFF. Full variable domain (remainder filled in from reference TRBV7-6 and TRBJ2-1): GAGVSQSPRYKVTKRGQDVALRCDPISGHVSLYWYRQALGQGPEFLTYFNYEAQQDKSGLPNDRFSAERPEGSISTLTIQRTEQRDSAMYRCASSSVGLNEQFFGPGTRLTVL.

This clonotype was seen a handful of times. The V gene is TRBV5-5, the J gene TRBJ1-1; D is uncertain. Germline CDR1 SGHKS, CDR2 YYEKEE (reference sequence). The ends were cut back, 4 bases at V and 0 bases at J, with 13 bases in the middle. The CDR3 has 15 amino acids. CDR3 region: CASSQWDIMNTEAFF. CDR3 sequence (DNA): TGTGCCAGCAGCCAGTGGGATATCATGAACACTGAAGCTTTCTTT.

The rearrangement links TRBV7-2 to TRBJ1-2; D remains unclear. CDR3 length: 12 amino acids. Germline CDR1 reads SGHTA; CDR2 reads FQGNSA. V lost 4 bases, J lost 4 bases, and 7 bases lay in between. CDR3 amino acids: CASSSQRYGYTF. As DNA, the CDR3 is TGTGCCAGCAGCTCCCAACGCTATGGCTACACCTTC.

The chain recombines TRBV15 with TRBJ1-3, with D perhaps matching TRBD1 (5 bases). CDR3 length: 18 amino acids. With 0 bases removed from V and 0 bases from J, the gap between germline ends came to 15 bases. Germline V lookup: CDR1 LNHNV, CDR2 YYDKDF (reference sequence). CDR3 sequence (DNA): TGTGCCACCAGCAGAGATCTTAATCAGGGAAGCTCTGGAAACACCATATATTTT. Translated: CATSRDLNQGSSGNTIYF.

The sample holds a few counts of this clonotype. The rearrangement uses TRBV20-1 and TRBJ2-5, with 9 bases that match TRBD2. V gave up 6 bases and J gave up 1 base; unmatched junction bases: 12. CDR1 and CDR2 (germline): DFQATT, SNEGSKA (reference sequence). The CDR3 runs 16 residues. For the CDR3, the DNA is TGCAGTGCCTGCCCGGCGGCGGGGGGGTCCCAAGAGACCCAGTACTTC. Translating it yields CSACPAAGGSQETQYF.

CDR3: CASSLPGLATYNEQFF. The CDR3 bases are TGTGCCAGCAGCTTGCCGGGACTAGCAACCTACAATGAGCAGTTCTTC. The J gene is TRBJ2-1, the V gene TRBV7-2; 9 nucleotides align to TRBD2. Germline CDR1 SGHTA, CDR2 FQGNSA. This CDR3 has 16 amino acids. Unmatched junction bases numbered 5, after V lost 3 bases and J lost 2 bases.

This clonotype was seen only a few times. The rearrangement joins TRBV6-2 or TRBV6-3 to TRBJ2-6; D is ambiguous. Germline CDR1 reads MNHEY; CDR2 reads SVGEGT. V dropped 7 bases and J dropped 0 bases, with 16 bases sitting between them. The CDR3 has 17 amino acids. This chain's CDR3 is CASNSALLSSGANVLTF. The CDR3 coding sequence is TGTGCCAGCAACTCGGCCCTTCTCAGCTCTGGGGCCAACGTCCTGACTTTC.

The chain couples TRBV6-5 to TRBJ2-1; TRBD2 is a possible D gene (6 bases). Germline V gene sequence: CDR1 MNHEY, CDR2 SVGAGI. V lost 3 bases and J 12 bases, leaving 12 bases between the germline ends. The CDR3 length is 12 residues. The CDR3 sequence is CASSYQGLVQFF. For the CDR3, the DNA is TGTGCCAGCAGTTATCAGGGACTGGTGCAGTTCTTC.

This clonotype appeared a single time. The V gene is TRBV7-3, the J gene TRBJ2-1; the D call may be TRBD1 or TRBD2 (5 bases each). The V end was cut by 4 bases, the J end by 4 bases, with 14 bases between. CDR1 SGHTA and CDR2 FQGTGA come from the germline V gene. This CDR3 has 15 residues. In DNA form, the CDR3 reads TGTGCCAGCAGCTACGGGCAGGGCGGGTACAATGAGCAGTTCTTC. Translated, it gives CASSYGQGGYNEQFF.